This T cell receptor (beta chain) stems from a study of OX40 agonist ivuxolimab in advanced cancers. The germline V gene has CDR1 SGHVS and CDR2 FNYEAQ. The CDR3 covers 15 residues. Trimming removed 0 bases from V and 1 base from J, with 6 bases in between. Sequencing used immunoSEQ multiplex PCR; TCRdb keeps in-frame clones, though not all of them. Altogether about 93,000 clones are present, 94% being singletons, with the ten largest covering roughly 2.6%. The specimen comprised CD4+ or CD8+ T cells sorted from blood, sampled in a trial of the OX40 agonist ivuxolimab. This receptor was identified in an adult with an advanced solid tumor such as melanoma, head and neck, liver or kidney cancer. V usage is TRBV7-6 and J usage is TRBJ1-4; D is undetermined. CDR3 residues: CASSLAPLTNEKLFF. Written as DNA, the CDR3 is TGTGCCAGCAGCTTAGCCCCTTTAACTAATGAAAAACTGTTTTTT.